This note documents a single T cell receptor (beta chain) sequence. The antigen remains undetermined. Clones were read by immunoSEQ multiplex PCR, and TCRdb kept only the in-frame ones, dropping some. This sample has 25,000 to 35,000 clones; 93% occur once, and the top ten carry around 8.1%. Looked up from germline, CDR1 is SEHNR and CDR2 is FQNEAQ (reference sequence). The CDR3 spans 13 residues. Between the trimmed V and J ends, which lost 10 bases and 1 base, there was a span of 10 bases. The data were taken from a study of T cell responses to AZD1222 COVID-19 vaccine. Study conclusions and caveats: Nearly half of spike-specific TCRs reportedly go after variant regions that carry no mutations. Possibly, clonal diversity was underestimated; donors were largely white British and included more females.

This clonotype originated in an adult in good health. J is TRBJ2-2 and V is TRBV7-9; D remains unclear. The sequenced sample was peripheral blood, obtained on day 0 of AZD1222 vaccination. CDR3 DNA: TGTGCCACCCCGCCCTGGAACACCGGGGAGCTGTTTTTT. The encoded protein is CATPPWNTGELFF.